One T cell receptor beta chain is described in this entry. Produced via immunoSEQ multiplex PCR; TCRdb's table is partial and in-frame only. Here the sample spans 50,000 to 65,000 clones, more than 75% being singletons. The data stem from a study of blood T cell repertoires in COVID-19. Study summary: Some COVID-19 samples were acute and others convalescent; all came from the United States, Italy and Spain. Sample material is recorded as cDNA or gDNA derived from T cells, B-cell-depleted T cells, or PBMCs.

J gave up 4 bases and V 6 bases, and 11 bases lay outside the gene matches. The CDR3 consists of 15 residues. Per the germline V gene, CDR1 is SGHNT and CDR2 is YYREEE (reference sequence). What was sequenced was peripheral blood. The chain links TRBV5-4 to TRBJ2-5, with 8 bases identical to TRBD1. The source is a woman in her sixties with acute or convalescent COVID-19. The CDR3 DNA is TGTGCCAGCACCCTCGCAGGGGGCTTGGGAGAGACCCAGTACTTC. Protein sequence: CASTLAGGLGETQYF.